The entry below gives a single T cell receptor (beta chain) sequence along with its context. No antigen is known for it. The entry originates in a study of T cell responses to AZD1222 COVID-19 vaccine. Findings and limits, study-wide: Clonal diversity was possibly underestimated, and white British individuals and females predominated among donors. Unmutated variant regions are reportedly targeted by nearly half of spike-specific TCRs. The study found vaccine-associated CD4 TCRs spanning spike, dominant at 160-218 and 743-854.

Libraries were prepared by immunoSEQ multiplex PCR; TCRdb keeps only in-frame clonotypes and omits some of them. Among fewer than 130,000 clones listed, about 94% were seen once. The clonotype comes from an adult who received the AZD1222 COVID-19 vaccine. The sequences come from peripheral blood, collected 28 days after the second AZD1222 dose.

The DNA for the CDR3 is TGTGCCAGCAGCGGAACGGGGGGGCCGACCGGGGAGCTGTTTTTT. As protein: CASSGTGGPTGELFF. The V and J genes are TRBV7-2 and TRBJ2-2; TRBD2 matches at 8 bases. CDR1 SGHTA and CDR2 FQGNSA come from the germline V gene. V trimming: 5 bases; J trimming: 5 bases; junction bases outside the gene matches: 7. This CDR3 region has 15 residues.